Ten or more counts support the clone carrying this TCR beta chain. Antigen unknown. Trimming took 5 bases from V and 5 from J, leaving 12 bases between them. Germline V lookup: CDR1 SGHTA, CDR2 FQGTGA. The CDR3 is 13 residues long. These data are taken from a study of human T cells and chemical hapten exposure. Whole-study findings and limits: No alteration of TCRs above 1 in 1000 frequency was seen with DPC sensitization.

Extraction yielded total RNA from whole blood (unfractionated). The study's library attached unique molecular identifiers to single cDNA molecules. From the reads, TCRdb called clonotypes with MiXCR, one entry per CDR3 protein. Of about 120,000 distinct CDR3 sequences in the sample, 8% to 9.5% were seen once. Sample: whole blood. This sequence joins TRBV7-3 and TRBJ1-2; D not certain. The source is a human donor in good health. Some clones in this sample may be carry-over from other donors' samples. The CDR3 bases are TGTGCCAGCAGCGCTGATGGTCGGTATGGCTACACCTTC. Translation gives CASSADGRYGYTF. Full variable domain (remainder filled in from reference TRBV7-3 and TRBJ1-2): GAGVSQTPSNKVTEKGKYVELRCDPISGHTALYWYRQSLGQGPEFLIYFQGTGAADDSGLPNDRFFAVRPEGSVSTLKIQRTERGDSAVYLCASSADGRYGYTFGSGTRLTVV.